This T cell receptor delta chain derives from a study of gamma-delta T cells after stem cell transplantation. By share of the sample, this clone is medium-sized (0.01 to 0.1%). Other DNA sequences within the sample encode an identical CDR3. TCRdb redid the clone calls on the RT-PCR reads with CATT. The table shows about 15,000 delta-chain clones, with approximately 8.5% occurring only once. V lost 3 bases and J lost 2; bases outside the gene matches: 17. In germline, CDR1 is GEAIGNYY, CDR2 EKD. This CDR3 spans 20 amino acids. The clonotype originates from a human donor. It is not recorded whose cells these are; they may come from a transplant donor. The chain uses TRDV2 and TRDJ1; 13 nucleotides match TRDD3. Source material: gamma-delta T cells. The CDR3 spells CACDPLLGDTQALLTDKLIF. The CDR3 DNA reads TGTGCCTGTGACCCACTACTGGGGGATACGCAAGCCCTTTTAACCGATAAACTCATCTTT.